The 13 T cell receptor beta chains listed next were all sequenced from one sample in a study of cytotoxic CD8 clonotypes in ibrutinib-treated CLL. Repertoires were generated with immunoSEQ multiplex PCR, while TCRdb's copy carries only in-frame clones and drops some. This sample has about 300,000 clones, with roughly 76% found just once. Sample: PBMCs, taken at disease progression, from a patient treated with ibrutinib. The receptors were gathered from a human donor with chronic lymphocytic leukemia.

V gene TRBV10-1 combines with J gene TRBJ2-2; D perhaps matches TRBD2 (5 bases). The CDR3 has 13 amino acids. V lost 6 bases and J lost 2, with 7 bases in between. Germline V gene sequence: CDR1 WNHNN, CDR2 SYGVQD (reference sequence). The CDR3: CASSEGNTGELFF. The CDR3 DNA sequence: TGCGCCAGCAGCGAGGGTAACACCGGGGAGCTGTTTTTT.

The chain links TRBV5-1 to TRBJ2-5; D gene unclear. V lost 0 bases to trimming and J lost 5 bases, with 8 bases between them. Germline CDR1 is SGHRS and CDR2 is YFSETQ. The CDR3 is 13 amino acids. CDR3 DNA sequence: TGCGCCAGCAGCTTGGGCCTCAGGGAGACCCAGTACTTC. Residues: CASSLGLRETQYF. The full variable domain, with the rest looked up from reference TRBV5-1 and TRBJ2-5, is KAGVTQTPRYLIKTRGQQVTLSCSPISGHRSVSWYQQTPGQGLQFLFEYFSETQRNKGNFPGRFSGRQFSNSRSEMNVSTLELGDSALYLCASSLGLRETQYFGPGTRLLVL.

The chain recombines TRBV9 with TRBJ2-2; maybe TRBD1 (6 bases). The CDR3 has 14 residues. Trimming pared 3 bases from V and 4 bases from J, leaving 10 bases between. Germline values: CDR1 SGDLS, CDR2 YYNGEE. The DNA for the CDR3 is TGTGCCAGCAGCGGACAGGTCAGCACCGGGGAGCTGTTTTTT. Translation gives CASSGQVSTGELFF.

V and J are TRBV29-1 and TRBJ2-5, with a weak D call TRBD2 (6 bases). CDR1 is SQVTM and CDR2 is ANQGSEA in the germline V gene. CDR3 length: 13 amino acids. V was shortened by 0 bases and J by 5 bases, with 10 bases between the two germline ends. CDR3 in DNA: TGCAGCGTTGAAGATGGGGAGGAGGAGACCCAGTACTTC. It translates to CSVEDGEEETQYF.

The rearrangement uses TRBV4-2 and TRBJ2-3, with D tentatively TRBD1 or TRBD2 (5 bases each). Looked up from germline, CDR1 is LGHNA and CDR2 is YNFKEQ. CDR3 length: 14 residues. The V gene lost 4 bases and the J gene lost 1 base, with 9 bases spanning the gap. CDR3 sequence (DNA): TGTGCCAGCAGCCCACCGGGACGCACAGATACGCAGTATTTT. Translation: CASSPPGRTDTQYF.

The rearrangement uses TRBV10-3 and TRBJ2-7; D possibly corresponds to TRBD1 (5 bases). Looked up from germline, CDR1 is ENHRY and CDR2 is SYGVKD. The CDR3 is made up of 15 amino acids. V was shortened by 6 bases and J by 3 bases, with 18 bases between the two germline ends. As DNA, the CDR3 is TGTGCCATCAGCCACCAGGGCAGCCCCGGCTACGAGCAGTACTTC. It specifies CAISHQGSPGYEQYF.

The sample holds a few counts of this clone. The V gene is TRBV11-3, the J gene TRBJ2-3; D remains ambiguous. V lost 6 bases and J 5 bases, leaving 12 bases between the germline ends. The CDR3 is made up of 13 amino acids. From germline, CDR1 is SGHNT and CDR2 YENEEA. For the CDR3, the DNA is TGTGCCAGCAGGGGTCTAGTCGGAGATACGCAGTATTTT. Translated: CASRGLVGDTQYF.

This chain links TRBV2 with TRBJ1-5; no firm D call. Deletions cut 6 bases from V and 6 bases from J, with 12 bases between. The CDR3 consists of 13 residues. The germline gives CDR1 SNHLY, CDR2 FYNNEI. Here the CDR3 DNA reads TGTGCCAGCAGAGCTGCGGGTTTTCAGCCCCAGCATTTT. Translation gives CASRAAGFQPQHF.

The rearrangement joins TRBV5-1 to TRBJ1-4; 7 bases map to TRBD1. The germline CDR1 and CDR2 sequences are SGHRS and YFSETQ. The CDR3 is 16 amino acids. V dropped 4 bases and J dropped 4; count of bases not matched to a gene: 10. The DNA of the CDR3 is TGCGCCAGCAGCACTGGACAGGTCCCTCTTAATGAAAAACTGTTTTTT. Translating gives CASSTGQVPLNEKLFF. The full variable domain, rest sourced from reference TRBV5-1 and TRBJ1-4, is KAGVTQTPRYLIKTRGQQVTLSCSPISGHRSVSWYQQTPGQGLQFLFEYFSETQRNKGNFPGRFSGRQFSNSRSEMNVSTLELGDSALYLCASSTGQVPLNEKLFFGSGTQLSVL.

The CDR3: CASSEEGGGQDTQYF. CDR3 coding DNA: TGCGCCAGCAGTGAGGAGGGGGGGGGCCAAGATACGCAGTATTTT. The rearrangement uses TRBV10-1 and TRBJ2-3, with D possibly being TRBD2 (7 bases). The CDR3 runs 15 residues. Trimming shortened V by 2 bases and J by 5 bases, and 14 bases separated the two germline ends. Germline V CDR1 and CDR2: WNHNN, SYGVQD (reference sequence).

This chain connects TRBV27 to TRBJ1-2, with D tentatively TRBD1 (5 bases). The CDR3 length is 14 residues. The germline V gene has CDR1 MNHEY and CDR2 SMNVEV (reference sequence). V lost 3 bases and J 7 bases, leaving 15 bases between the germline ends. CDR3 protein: CASSFTARGSGYTF. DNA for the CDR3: TGTGCCAGCAGTTTCACGGCGAGGGGTAGTGGCTACACCTTC.

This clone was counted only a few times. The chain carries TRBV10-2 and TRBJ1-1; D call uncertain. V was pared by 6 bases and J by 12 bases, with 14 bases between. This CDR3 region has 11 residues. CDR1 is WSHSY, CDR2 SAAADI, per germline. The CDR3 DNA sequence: TGCGCCAGCAGGAGGGAGTTCCTTACTTTCTTT. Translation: CASRREFLTFF.

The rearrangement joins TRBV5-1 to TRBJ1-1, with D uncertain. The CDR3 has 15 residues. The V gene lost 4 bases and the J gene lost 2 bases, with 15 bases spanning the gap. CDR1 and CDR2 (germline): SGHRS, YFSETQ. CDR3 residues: CASSDYRRGNTEAFF. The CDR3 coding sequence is TGCGCCAGCAGCGACTATCGTCGGGGAAACACTGAAGCTTTCTTT. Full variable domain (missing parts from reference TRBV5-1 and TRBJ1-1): KAGVTQTPRYLIKTRGQQVTLSCSPISGHRSVSWYQQTPGQGLQFLFEYFSETQRNKGNFPGRFSGRQFSNSRSEMNVSTLELGDSALYLCASSDYRRGNTEAFFGQGTRLTVV.